A selection of T cell receptor beta chains follows, all from one sample in a study of T-cell memory formation after mild COVID-19. TCRdb re-derived calls from the 5' RACE reads in MiXCR, one entry per CDR3 protein. This table has about 130,000 distinct CDR3 sequences, roughly 6.2% appearing once. Material for sequencing was PBMCs or a T cell subset sorted from them (not recorded which). These receptors originate from an adult woman who had mild COVID-19 (a few samples of this study predate the infection). Cell type and time point are not known. CDR3s include the opening cysteine and the closing phenylalanine or tryptophan. The order of the fields is D gene, CDR3 length, clone size, J gene, V gene, CDR3 protein, CDR3 DNA. D genes are given only for firm matches. The size of a clone is reported for some rows only, either as once, few or many, or as a class for expanded clones.

D gene: TRBD1; CDR3 length: 14; clone size: NA; J gene: TRBJ1-1; V gene: TRBV29-1; CDR3 protein: CSVEGGRGKAEAFF; CDR3 DNA: TGCAGCGTTGAGGGCGGCAGGGGGAAGGCTGAAGCTTTCTTT
D gene: NA; CDR3 length: 12; clone size: few; J gene: TRBJ2-5; V gene: TRBV6-5; CDR3 protein: CASSILGETQYF; CDR3 DNA: TGTGCCAGCAGTATCCTCGGGGAGACCCAGTACTTC
D gene: NA; CDR3 length: 16; clone size: NA; J gene: TRBJ2-4; V gene: TRBV7-9; CDR3 protein: CASSSASGNGKNIQYF; CDR3 DNA: TGTGCCAGCAGCTCGGCCTCTGGAAACGGAAAAAACATTCAGTACTTC
D gene: NA; CDR3 length: 12; clone size: few; J gene: TRBJ1-2; V gene: TRBV25-1; CDR3 protein: CASSGGFYGYTF; CDR3 DNA: TGTGCCAGCAGTGGAGGTTTCTATGGCTACACCTTC
D gene: NA; CDR3 length: 12; clone size: NA; J gene: TRBJ1-2; V gene: TRBV27; CDR3 protein: CASSLGGMGYTF; CDR3 DNA: TGTGCCAGCAGTTTGGGGGGGATGGGCTACACCTTC
D gene: NA; CDR3 length: 15; clone size: few; J gene: TRBJ1-2; V gene: TRBV7-2; CDR3 protein: CASSLASGAASGYTF; CDR3 DNA: TGTGCCAGCAGCTTAGCGTCGGGGGCGGCTAGTGGCTACACCTTC
D gene: NA; CDR3 length: 12; clone size: many; J gene: TRBJ1-4; V gene: TRBV7-8; CDR3 protein: CASSLVQEKLFF; CDR3 DNA: TGTGCCAGCAGCTTAGTTCAAGAAAAACTGTTTTTT
D gene: TRBD2; CDR3 length: 15; clone size: NA; J gene: TRBJ2-7; V gene: TRBV11-2; CDR3 protein: CASSLIAGPSYEQYF; CDR3 DNA: TGTGCCAGCAGCTTAATAGCGGGTCCGTCCTACGAGCAGTACTTC
D gene: NA; CDR3 length: 18; clone size: NA; J gene: TRBJ1-5; V gene: TRBV7-9; CDR3 protein: CASSHTSTGTPFNQPQHF; CDR3 DNA: TGTGCCAGCAGCCACACAAGCACAGGGACACCATTCAATCAGCCCCAGCATTTT
D gene: NA; CDR3 length: 18; clone size: few; J gene: TRBJ2-4; V gene: TRBV20-1; CDR3 protein: CSARESGGAKFSKNIQYF; CDR3 DNA: TGCAGTGCTAGAGAATCCGGGGGCGCGAAGTTTTCCAAAAACATTCAGTACTTC
D gene: TRBD1; CDR3 length: 15; clone size: NA; J gene: TRBJ1-2; V gene: TRBV3-1; CDR3 protein: CASSQEDRGTRGYTF; CDR3 DNA: TGTGCCAGCAGCCAAGAGGACAGGGGGACTCGTGGCTACACCTTC
D gene: TRBD2; CDR3 length: 16; clone size: NA; J gene: TRBJ2-3; V gene: TRBV12-3/TRBV12-4; CDR3 protein: CASSLTSGGGIDTQYF; CDR3 DNA: TGTGCCAGCAGTTTGACTAGCGGGGGAGGCATTGATACGCAGTATTTT
D gene: NA; CDR3 length: 14; clone size: many; J gene: TRBJ2-3; V gene: TRBV20-1; CDR3 protein: CSARIERITDTQYF; CDR3 DNA: TGCAGTGCTAGAATCGAAAGAATCACAGATACGCAGTATTTT
D gene: TRBD2; CDR3 length: 13; clone size: few; J gene: TRBJ2-1; V gene: TRBV20-1; CDR3 protein: CSVTTRGGNEQFF; CDR3 DNA: TGCAGTGTCACAACTAGGGGAGGGAATGAGCAGTTCTTC
D gene: TRBD2; CDR3 length: 16; clone size: NA; J gene: TRBJ2-1; V gene: TRBV5-1; CDR3 protein: CASSFGRGGVDNEQFF; CDR3 DNA: TGCGCCAGCAGCTTCGGACGGGGGGGCGTCGACAATGAGCAGTTCTTC
D gene: TRBD1; CDR3 length: 16; clone size: many; J gene: TRBJ1-2; V gene: TRBV5-1; CDR3 protein: CASSPGTGGSSYGYTF; CDR3 DNA: TGCGCCAGCAGCCCGGGAACAGGGGGATCAAGCTATGGCTACACCTTC
D gene: NA; CDR3 length: 14; clone size: NA; J gene: TRBJ2-5; V gene: TRBV6-5; CDR3 protein: CASSYSRAWETQYF; CDR3 DNA: TGTGCCAGCAGTTACTCGAGGGCATGGGAGACCCAGTACTTC
D gene: NA; CDR3 length: 13; clone size: many; J gene: TRBJ2-3; V gene: TRBV29-1; CDR3 protein: CSVGGVVTDTQYF; CDR3 DNA: TGCAGCGTTGGTGGGGTAGTCACAGATACGCAGTATTTT
D gene: TRBD2; CDR3 length: 13; clone size: many; J gene: TRBJ2-3; V gene: TRBV20-1; CDR3 protein: CSASGGDTDTQYF; CDR3 DNA: TGCAGTGCTAGCGGGGGGGATACAGATACGCAGTATTTT
D gene: TRBD1; CDR3 length: 13; clone size: many; J gene: TRBJ2-2; V gene: TRBV12-3/TRBV12-4; CDR3 protein: CASTGQVTGELFF; CDR3 DNA: TGTGCCAGCACCGGACAGGTCACCGGGGAGCTGTTTTTT
D gene: TRBD2; CDR3 length: 14; clone size: few; J gene: TRBJ2-3; V gene: TRBV4-2; CDR3 protein: CASSHSGGADTQYF; CDR3 DNA: TGTGCCAGCAGCCACAGCGGGGGGGCAGATACGCAGTATTTT
D gene: NA; CDR3 length: 15; clone size: few; J gene: TRBJ1-2; V gene: TRBV4-2; CDR3 protein: CASSPLGQGSMGYTF; CDR3 DNA: TGTGCCAGCAGCCCCCTCGGTCAGGGGTCGATGGGCTACACCTTC
D gene: TRBD2; CDR3 length: 15; clone size: NA; J gene: TRBJ2-1; V gene: TRBV4-1; CDR3 protein: CASSQGGRGRGEQFF; CDR3 DNA: TGCGCCAGCAGCCAAGGGGGCCGGGGGAGGGGTGAGCAGTTCTTC
D gene: TRBD2; CDR3 length: 14; clone size: few; J gene: TRBJ2-1; V gene: TRBV12-3/TRBV12-4; CDR3 protein: CASIGLAGVNEQFF; CDR3 DNA: TGTGCCAGCATCGGGCTAGCGGGAGTCAATGAGCAGTTCTTC
D gene: NA; CDR3 length: 15; clone size: NA; J gene: TRBJ2-1; V gene: TRBV7-2; CDR3 protein: CASSPSSSAYNEQFF; CDR3 DNA: TGTGCCAGCAGCCCTAGTTCAAGCGCCTACAATGAGCAGTTCTTC
D gene: NA; CDR3 length: 13; clone size: many; J gene: TRBJ1-2; V gene: TRBV4-3; CDR3 protein: CASSQGASYGYTF; CDR3 DNA: TGCGCCAGCAGCCAAGGGGCCTCATATGGCTACACCTTC
D gene: TRBD1; CDR3 length: 15; clone size: many; J gene: TRBJ2-5; V gene: TRBV7-2; CDR3 protein: CASSLVTGGPETQYF; CDR3 DNA: TGTGCCAGCAGCTTAGTAACAGGGGGTCCAGAGACCCAGTACTTC
D gene: NA; CDR3 length: 13; clone size: many; J gene: TRBJ1-1; V gene: TRBV29-1; CDR3 protein: CSVGNIEVGEAFF; CDR3 DNA: TGCAGCGTTGGGAATATAGAAGTAGGTGAAGCTTTCTTT
D gene: NA; CDR3 length: 15; clone size: NA; J gene: TRBJ1-1; V gene: TRBV5-6; CDR3 protein: CASTLTSFMNTEAFF; CDR3 DNA: TGTGCCAGCACCTTGACCAGTTTCATGAACACTGAAGCTTTCTTT
D gene: TRBD1; CDR3 length: 14; clone size: NA; J gene: TRBJ2-5; V gene: TRBV5-1; CDR3 protein: CASSFGDSQETQYF; CDR3 DNA: TGCGCCAGCAGCTTCGGGGACAGCCAAGAGACCCAGTACTTC
D gene: TRBD2; CDR3 length: 16; clone size: NA; J gene: TRBJ2-1; V gene: TRBV4-3; CDR3 protein: CASSQGLAGGQVEQFF; CDR3 DNA: TGCGCCAGCAGCCAAGGGCTAGCGGGGGGGCAGGTGGAGCAGTTCTTC
D gene: NA; CDR3 length: 15; clone size: many; J gene: TRBJ1-3; V gene: TRBV18; CDR3 protein: CASSLSSTSGNTIYF; CDR3 DNA: TGTGCCAGCTCACTTTCCTCGACCTCTGGAAACACCATATATTTT
D gene: TRBD1; CDR3 length: 15; clone size: NA; J gene: TRBJ1-2; V gene: TRBV5-1; CDR3 protein: CASSLTGTGEEGYTF; CDR3 DNA: TGCGCCAGCAGCTTGACCGGGACAGGGGAAGAGGGCTACACCTTC
D gene: TRBD1; CDR3 length: 14; clone size: many; J gene: TRBJ2-7; V gene: TRBV20-1; CDR3 protein: CSAHMTGGPGPQYF; CDR3 DNA: TGCAGTGCCCACATGACAGGGGGCCCAGGCCCGCAGTACTTC
D gene: TRBD1; CDR3 length: 12; clone size: few; J gene: TRBJ2-2; V gene: TRBV12-3/TRBV12-4; CDR3 protein: CASNRGTGELFF; CDR3 DNA: TGTGCCAGTAACAGGGGAACCGGGGAGCTGTTTTTT
D gene: TRBD1; CDR3 length: 15; clone size: few; J gene: TRBJ2-3; V gene: TRBV6-5; CDR3 protein: CASSYEGARYGTQYF; CDR3 DNA: TGTGCCAGCAGTTATGAGGGGGCGCGGTACGGTACGCAGTATTTT
D gene: TRBD1; CDR3 length: 13; clone size: NA; J gene: TRBJ2-7; V gene: TRBV19; CDR3 protein: CATWDRGQYEQYF; CDR3 DNA: TGTGCCACTTGGGACAGGGGGCAGTACGAGCAGTACTTC
D gene: NA; CDR3 length: 15; clone size: many; J gene: TRBJ2-3; V gene: TRBV5-5; CDR3 protein: CASSLGGRMADTQYF; CDR3 DNA: TGTGCCAGCAGCTTGGGCGGCAGGATGGCAGATACGCAGTATTTT
D gene: NA; CDR3 length: 12; clone size: NA; J gene: TRBJ2-7; V gene: TRBV15; CDR3 protein: CATSRGFVAGDF; CDR3 DNA: TGTGCCACCAGCAGAGGGTTCGTTGCAGGAGACTTC
D gene: NA; CDR3 length: 16; clone size: few; J gene: TRBJ1-6; V gene: TRBV20-1; CDR3 protein: CSARDGGAATNSPLHF; CDR3 DNA: TGCAGTGCTAGAGATGGGGGGGCAGCCACTAATTCACCCCTCCACTTT
D gene: TRBD1; CDR3 length: 15; clone size: many; J gene: TRBJ2-1; V gene: TRBV12-3/TRBV12-4; CDR3 protein: CASSLRGGSPHEQFF; CDR3 DNA: TGTGCCAGCAGTTTGAGAGGGGGCTCCCCACATGAGCAGTTCTTC